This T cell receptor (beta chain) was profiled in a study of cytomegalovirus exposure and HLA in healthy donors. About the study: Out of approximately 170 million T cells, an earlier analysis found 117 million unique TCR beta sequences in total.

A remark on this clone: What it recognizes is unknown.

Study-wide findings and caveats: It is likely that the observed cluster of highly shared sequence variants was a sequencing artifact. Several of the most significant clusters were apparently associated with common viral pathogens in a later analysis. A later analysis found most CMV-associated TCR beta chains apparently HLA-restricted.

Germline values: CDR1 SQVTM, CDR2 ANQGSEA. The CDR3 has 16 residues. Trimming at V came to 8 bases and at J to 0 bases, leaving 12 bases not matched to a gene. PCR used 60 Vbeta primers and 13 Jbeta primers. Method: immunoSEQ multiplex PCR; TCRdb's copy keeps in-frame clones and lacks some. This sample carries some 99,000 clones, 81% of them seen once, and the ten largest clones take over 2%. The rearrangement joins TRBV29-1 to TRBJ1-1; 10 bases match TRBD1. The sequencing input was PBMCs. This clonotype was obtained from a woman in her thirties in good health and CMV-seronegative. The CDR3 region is CSTWGQGSEVNTEAFF. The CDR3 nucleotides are TGCAGCACATGGGGACAGGGGTCGGAAGTGAACACTGAAGCTTTCTTT.